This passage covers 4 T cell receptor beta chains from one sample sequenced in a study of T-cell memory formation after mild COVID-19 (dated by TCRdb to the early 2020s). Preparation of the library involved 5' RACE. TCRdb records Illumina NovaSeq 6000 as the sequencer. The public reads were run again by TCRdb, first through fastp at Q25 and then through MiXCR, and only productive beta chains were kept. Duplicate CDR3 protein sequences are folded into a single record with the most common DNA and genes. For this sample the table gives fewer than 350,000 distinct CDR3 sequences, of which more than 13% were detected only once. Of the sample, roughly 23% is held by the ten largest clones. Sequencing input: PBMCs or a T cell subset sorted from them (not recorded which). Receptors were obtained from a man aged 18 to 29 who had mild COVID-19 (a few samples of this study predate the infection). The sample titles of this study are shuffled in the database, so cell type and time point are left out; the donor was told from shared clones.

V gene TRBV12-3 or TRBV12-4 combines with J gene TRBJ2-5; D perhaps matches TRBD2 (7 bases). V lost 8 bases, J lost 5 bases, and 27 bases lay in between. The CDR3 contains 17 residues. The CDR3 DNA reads TGTGCCAGCCCGAATTGCGGGGGCGAGGGCGCAGGGGAGACCCAGTACTTC. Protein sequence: CASPNCGGEGAGETQYF.

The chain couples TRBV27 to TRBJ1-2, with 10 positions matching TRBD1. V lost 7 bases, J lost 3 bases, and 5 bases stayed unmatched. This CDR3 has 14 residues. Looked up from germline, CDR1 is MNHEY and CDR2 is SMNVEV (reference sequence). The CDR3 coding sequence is TGTGCCAGCACCAGGACAGGGGGACACTATGGCTACACCTTC. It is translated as CASTRTGGHYGYTF.

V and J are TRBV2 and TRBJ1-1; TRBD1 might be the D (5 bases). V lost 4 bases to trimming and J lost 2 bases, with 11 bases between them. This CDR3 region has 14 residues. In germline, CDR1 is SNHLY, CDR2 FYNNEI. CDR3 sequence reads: CASSVEGINTEAFF. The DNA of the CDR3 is TGTGCCAGCAGTGTTGAGGGGATTAACACTGAAGCTTTCTTT.

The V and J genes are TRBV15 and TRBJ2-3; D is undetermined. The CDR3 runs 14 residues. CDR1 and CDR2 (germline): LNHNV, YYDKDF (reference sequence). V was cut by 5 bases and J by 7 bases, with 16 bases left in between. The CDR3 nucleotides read TGTGCCACCAGCGGCAGGATTGACATGTATACGCAGTATTTT. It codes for CATSGRIDMYTQYF.